This section outlines one T cell receptor (beta chain) sequence together with its context. The CDR3 covers 15 residues. Germline V gene data show CDR1 as SEHNR and CDR2 as FQNEAQ (reference sequence). The V end was cut by 4 bases, the J end by 1 base, with 13 bases between. Clones were read by immunoSEQ multiplex PCR, and TCRdb kept only the in-frame ones, dropping some. In the table there are 30,000 to 35,000 clones, more than 75% of which are singletons. These data are taken from a study of OX40 agonist ivuxolimab in advanced cancers. The starting material was CD4+ or CD8+ T cells sorted from blood, obtained in a trial of the OX40 agonist ivuxolimab. The chain recombines TRBV7-9 with TRBJ2-5, with a weak D call TRBD2 (6 bases). The sequence was obtained from an adult with an advanced solid tumor such as melanoma, head and neck, liver or kidney cancer. For the CDR3, the DNA is TGTGCCAGCAGCTACCGACTAGGGATCCAAGAGACCCAGTACTTC. Amino acids: CASSYRLGIQETQYF.